This is a list of T cell receptor beta chains from one sample in a study of T cell repertoires in cytomegalovirus infection. From the reads, TCRdb called clonotypes with MiXCR, one entry per CDR3 protein. The repertoire consists of around 900,000 distinct CDR3 sequences, with around a third occurring once and the leading ten covering 11% to 15%. Antigens for these TCRs are unknown. The specimen comprised cultured CD8+ T cells from PBMCs, sampled from culture after CMV antigen stimulation. The receptor source for this set is a human donor in good health (CMV status not recorded). Some clones in this sample may be carry-over from other donors' samples. Each CDR3 is given without its conserved first and last residue. A D gene is named only where the DNA matches it firmly.

CDR3 protein,V gene,J gene,D gene
ASSFGTQDTEAF,TRBV12-3/TRBV12-4,TRBJ1-1,-
ASSSPTGHVGEKLF,TRBV7-8,TRBJ1-4,TRBD1
AISESGTRSYNEQF,TRBV10-3,TRBJ2-1,-
ASRVAGAYNEQF,TRBV2,TRBJ2-1,TRBD2
ASSGQGGHTEAF,TRBV5-1,TRBJ1-1,-
AIRKDGGYT,TRBV10-3,TRBJ1-2,-
SATLGQGGSYEQY,TRBV20-1,TRBJ2-7,-
ASSALDRGRTDTQY,TRBV28,TRBJ2-3,TRBD1
ASSSMGPGDTGELF,TRBV5-6,TRBJ2-2,-
ASSIDPGSSYNEQF,TRBV19,TRBJ2-1,-
ASAAQEGYT,TRBV12-5,TRBJ1-2,-
ASSVPGQDTDTQY,TRBV27,TRBJ2-3,TRBD1
ASSVGGKTEAF,TRBV10-1,TRBJ1-1,-
ASTRDRSWGETQY,TRBV12-3/TRBV12-4,TRBJ2-5,TRBD1
ASSYSKSGLAGYT,TRBV6-2/TRBV6-3,TRBJ1-2,-
ASSLRTGTNEKLF,TRBV7-9,TRBJ1-4,TRBD1
ASRGFPTDTQY,TRBV19,TRBJ2-3,-
ASSEGLGQETQY,TRBV2,TRBJ2-5,TRBD2
ASSFLAGVGEAF,TRBV12-3/TRBV12-4,TRBJ1-1,-
ATSDEGETQY,TRBV24-1,TRBJ2-5,-
AVTDNTEAF,TRBV5-4,TRBJ1-1,-
SVDTGGALYNEQF,TRBV29-1,TRBJ2-1,-
ASSIADRAGANVLT,TRBV19,TRBJ2-6,TRBD1
ASSPPGTGPTEAF,TRBV4-2,TRBJ1-1,TRBD1
ASTNGYTEAF,TRBV6-4,TRBJ1-1,-
ASSQKTAMNTEAF,TRBV13,TRBJ1-1,-
ANRPETKNIQY,TRBV23-1,TRBJ2-4,-
AISEWGPSNTEAF,TRBV10-3,TRBJ1-1,-
ASSFQGAEAF,TRBV2,TRBJ1-1,-
ASSPESSYEQY,TRBV7-6,TRBJ2-7,-
ASSRLAGGAREQF,TRBV4-1,TRBJ2-1,TRBD2
ASSLGTGGDQY,TRBV6-1,TRBJ2-5,TRBD1
ASRRKGETGLSYEQY,TRBV27,TRBJ2-7,-
ASSQDLGGWEQY,TRBV4-1,TRBJ2-7,-
ASSVAQGSTDTQY,TRBV2,TRBJ2-3,-
ASSLDPGNYNEQF,TRBV7-7,TRBJ2-1,-
ASSPWEADTQY,TRBV4-3,TRBJ2-3,-
ASSAGEGTEAF,TRBV12-3/TRBV12-4,TRBJ1-1,-
ASKERGMTGELF,TRBV7-9,TRBJ2-2,TRBD2
ASSSQLGTYNEQF,TRBV28,TRBJ2-1,-
ASSFSLAGGSSSYNEQF,TRBV12-3/TRBV12-4,TRBJ2-1,TRBD2
ASSFSVREDEAF,TRBV7-6,TRBJ1-1,-
ASSLVQENPYEQY,TRBV7-8,TRBJ2-7,-
ASSERTGWNSPLH,TRBV25-1,TRBJ1-6,TRBD1
ASSQDNLGGGAFEQF,TRBV4-3,TRBJ2-1,-